This T cell receptor (beta chain) was identified in a study of blood T cell repertoires in COVID-19. The overall study: The samples span acute and convalescent COVID-19 from the United States, Italy and Spain. PBMCs, B-cell-depleted T cells, or T cells provided the cDNA or gDNA that made up the material.

The V end was cut by 5 bases, the J end by 0 bases, with 11 bases between. The CDR3 loop spans 15 amino acids. Germline values: CDR1 LNHDA, CDR2 SQIVND (reference sequence). Under the authors' procedure: Estimates of nucleated cell counts were drawn from the amplification of reference gene primers. Method: immunoSEQ multiplex PCR; TCRdb's copy keeps in-frame clones and lacks some. V and J calls and clone size follow that table, whereas D and trimming were derived from the DNA. The sample shows some 200,000 clones, under 90% of them seen only once. The sample consisted of peripheral blood. This TCR was sampled from a woman aged 60-75 years who had recovered from COVID-19. The chain employs TRBV19 and TRBJ1-5; the D gene is possibly TRBD1 (5 bases). Here the CDR3 DNA reads TGTGCCAGTAGTCCACGACAGAATAGCAATCAGCCCCAGCATTTT. It translates to CASSPRQNSNQPQHF.